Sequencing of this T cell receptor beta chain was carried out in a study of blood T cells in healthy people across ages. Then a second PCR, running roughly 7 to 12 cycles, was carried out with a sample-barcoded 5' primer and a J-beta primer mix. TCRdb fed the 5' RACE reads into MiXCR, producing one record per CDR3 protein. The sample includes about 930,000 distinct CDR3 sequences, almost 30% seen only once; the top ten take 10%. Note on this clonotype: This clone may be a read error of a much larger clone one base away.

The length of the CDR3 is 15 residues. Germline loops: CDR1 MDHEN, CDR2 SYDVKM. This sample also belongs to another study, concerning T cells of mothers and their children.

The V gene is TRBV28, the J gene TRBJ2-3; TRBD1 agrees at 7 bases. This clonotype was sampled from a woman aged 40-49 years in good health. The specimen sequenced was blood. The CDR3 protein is CASGPGQRYTDTQNF. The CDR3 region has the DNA TGTGCCAGCGGACCGGGACAGAGATACACAGATACGCAGAATTTT.